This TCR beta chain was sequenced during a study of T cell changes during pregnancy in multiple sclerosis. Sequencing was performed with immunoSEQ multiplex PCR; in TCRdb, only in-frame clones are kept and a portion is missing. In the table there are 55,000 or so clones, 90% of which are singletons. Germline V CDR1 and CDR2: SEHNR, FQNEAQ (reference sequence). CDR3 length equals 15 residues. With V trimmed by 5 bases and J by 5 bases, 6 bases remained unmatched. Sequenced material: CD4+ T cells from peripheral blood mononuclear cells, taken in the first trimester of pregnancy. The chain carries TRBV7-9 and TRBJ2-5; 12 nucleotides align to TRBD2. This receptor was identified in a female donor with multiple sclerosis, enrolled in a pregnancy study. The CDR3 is CASSPLAGGRETQYF. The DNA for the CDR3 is TGTGCCAGCAGCCCACTAGCGGGGGGCCGTGAGACCCAGTACTTC.